This is a list of T cell receptor beta chains from one sample in a study of CD8 T cells in ankylosing spondylitis. MiXCR, run by TCRdb on the 5' RACE reads, gives a single entry per CDR3 protein. The table shows hundreds of thousands of distinct CDR3 sequences, with less than 25% occurring only once. The sequenced material came from blood, either unsorted or a sorted T cell fraction (not recorded which). The receptor source for this set is a female donor with ankylosing spondylitis or in good health (not recorded which). The CDR3 runs from the conserved cysteine through the conserved F or W. D genes are given only for firm matches. Size tells how often a clone was seen (once, few, many) or the class of an expanded clone, and some rows leave it out.

cdr3_length	v_call	clone_size	j_call	d_call	cdr3_aa	cdr3_nt
13	TRBV6-2/TRBV6-3	.	TRBJ2-1	TRBD2	CASTNVASGQQFF	TGTGCCAGCACCAATGTGGCTAGCGGTCAGCAGTTCTTC
15	TRBV6-2/TRBV6-3	.	TRBJ2-1	TRBD2	CASRTRGTRRGEQFF	TGTGCCAGCAGAACGAGGGGGACTAGGAGAGGTGAGCAGTTCTTC
15	TRBV20-1	.	TRBJ2-7	TRBD1	CSARNPGTGGYEQYF	TGCAGTGCTAGGAACCCCGGGACAGGAGGCTACGAGCAGTACTTC
14	TRBV5-1	.	TRBJ1-1	.	CASSLALDSMEAFF	TGCGCCAGCAGCTTGGCCCTGGACAGCATGGAAGCTTTCTTT
16	TRBV20-1	.	TRBJ1-1	.	CSAYDISRGVLTEAFF	TGCAGTGCCTACGACATCAGCAGGGGTGTACTCACTGAAGCTTTCTTT
13	TRBV29-1	.	TRBJ2-1	TRBD2	CSVPGGLAGTQFF	TGCAGTGTACCCGGCGGACTAGCGGGAACGCAGTTCTTC
15	TRBV27	.	TRBJ2-6	.	CASRPTRDGANVLTF	TGTGCCAGCAGGCCCACTAGAGACGGGGCCAACGTCCTGACTTTC
15	TRBV6-1	.	TRBJ1-2	.	CASSATYAGVNGYTF	TGTGCCAGCAGTGCTACCTACGCAGGGGTAAACGGCTACACCTTC
15	TRBV6-5	.	TRBJ2-6	.	CASSYASSGANVLTF	TGTGCCAGCAGTTACGCTAGCTCTGGGGCCAACGTCCTGACTTTC
16	TRBV14	few	TRBJ2-3	TRBD1	CASSRRTGLKGDTQYF	TGTGCCAGCAGCCGCCGGACAGGACTCAAAGGGGATACGCAGTATTTT
14	TRBV20-1	.	TRBJ2-3	.	CSANVFSSSDTQYF	TGCAGTGCAAACGTATTTTCTAGCTCAGATACGCAGTATTTT